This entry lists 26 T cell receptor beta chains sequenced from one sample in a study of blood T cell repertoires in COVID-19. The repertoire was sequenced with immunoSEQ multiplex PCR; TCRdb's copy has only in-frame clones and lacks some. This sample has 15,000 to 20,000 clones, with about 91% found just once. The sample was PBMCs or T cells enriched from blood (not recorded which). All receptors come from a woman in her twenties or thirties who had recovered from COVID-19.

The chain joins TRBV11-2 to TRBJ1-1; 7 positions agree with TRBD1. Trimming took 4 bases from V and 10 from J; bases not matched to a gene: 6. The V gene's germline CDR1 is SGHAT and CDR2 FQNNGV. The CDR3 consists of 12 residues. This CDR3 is CASSYGQVGAFF. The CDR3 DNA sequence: TGTGCCAGCAGCTATGGACAGGTAGGAGCTTTCTTT.

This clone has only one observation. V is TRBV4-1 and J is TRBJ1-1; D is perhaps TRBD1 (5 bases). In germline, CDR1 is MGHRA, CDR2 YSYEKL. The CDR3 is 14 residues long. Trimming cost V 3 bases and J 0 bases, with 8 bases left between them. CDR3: CASSQRQMNTEAFF. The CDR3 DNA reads TGCGCCAGCAGCCAGAGACAGATGAACACTGAAGCTTTCTTT.

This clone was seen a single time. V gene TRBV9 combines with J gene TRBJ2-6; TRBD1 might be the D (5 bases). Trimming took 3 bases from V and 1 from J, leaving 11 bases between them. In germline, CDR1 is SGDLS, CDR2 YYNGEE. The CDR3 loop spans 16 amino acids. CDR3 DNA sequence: TGTGCCAGCAGCGACCTCTACAGGTCTGGGGCCAACGTCCTGACTTTC. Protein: CASSDLYRSGANVLTF.

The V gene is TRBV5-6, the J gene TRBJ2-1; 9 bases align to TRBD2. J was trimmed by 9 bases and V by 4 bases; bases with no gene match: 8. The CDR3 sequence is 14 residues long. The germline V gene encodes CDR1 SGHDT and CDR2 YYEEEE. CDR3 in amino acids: CASSLAGGAGEQFF. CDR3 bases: TGTGCCAGCAGCCTGGCGGGAGGGGCAGGTGAGCAGTTCTTC.

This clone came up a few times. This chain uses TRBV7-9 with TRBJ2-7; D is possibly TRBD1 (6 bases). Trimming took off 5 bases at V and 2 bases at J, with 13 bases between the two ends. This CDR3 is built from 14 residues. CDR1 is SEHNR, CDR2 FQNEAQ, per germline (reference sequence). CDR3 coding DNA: TGTGCCAGCAGCCCTGTTCAGGGGACCTACGAGCAGTACTTC. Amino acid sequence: CASSPVQGTYEQYF.

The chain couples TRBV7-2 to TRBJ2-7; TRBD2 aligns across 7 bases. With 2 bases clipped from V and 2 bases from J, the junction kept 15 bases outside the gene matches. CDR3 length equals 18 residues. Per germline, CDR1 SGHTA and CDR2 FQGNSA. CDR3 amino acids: CASSLRSPAGYFPYEQYF. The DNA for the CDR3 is TGTGCCAGCAGCTTAAGATCCCCAGCGGGATATTTCCCCTACGAGCAGTACTTC.

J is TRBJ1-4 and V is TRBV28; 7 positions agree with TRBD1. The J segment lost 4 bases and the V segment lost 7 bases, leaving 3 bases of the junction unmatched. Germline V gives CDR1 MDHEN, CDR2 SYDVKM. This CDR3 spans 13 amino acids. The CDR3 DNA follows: TGTGCCAGCAACAGGGGTCATAATGAAAAACTGTTTTTT. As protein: CASNRGHNEKLFF.

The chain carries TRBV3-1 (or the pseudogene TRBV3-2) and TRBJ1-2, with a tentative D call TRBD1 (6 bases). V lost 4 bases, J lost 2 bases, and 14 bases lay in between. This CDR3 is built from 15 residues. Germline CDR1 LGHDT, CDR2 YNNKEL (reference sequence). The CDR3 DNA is TGTGCCAGCAGCCCCCGGACAGAGAGAAACTATGGCTACACCTTC. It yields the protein CASSPRTERNYGYTF.

This CDR3 reads CASSLQVGTGGNEQYF. Written as DNA, the CDR3 is TGTGCCAGCAGCTTACAGGTTGGGACAGGGGGCAACGAGCAGTACTTC. The rearrangement links TRBV7-2 to TRBJ2-7, with 12 bases lining up with TRBD1. Germline V gene sequence: CDR1 SGHTA, CDR2 FQGNSA. The V and J ends lost 2 bases and 5 bases, in that order; junction bases with no gene match: 7. This CDR3 region has 16 residues.

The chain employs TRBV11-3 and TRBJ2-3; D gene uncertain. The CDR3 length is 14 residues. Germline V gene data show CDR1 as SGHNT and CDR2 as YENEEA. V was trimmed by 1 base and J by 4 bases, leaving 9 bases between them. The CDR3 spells CASSLVPRSDTQYF. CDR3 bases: TGTGCCAGCAGCTTAGTACCTAGATCAGATACGCAGTATTTT.

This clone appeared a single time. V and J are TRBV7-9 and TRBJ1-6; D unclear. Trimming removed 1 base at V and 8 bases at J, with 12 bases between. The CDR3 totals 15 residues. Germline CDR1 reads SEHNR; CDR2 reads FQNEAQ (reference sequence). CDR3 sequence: CASSLDPGGDSPLHF. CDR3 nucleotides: TGTGCCAGCAGCTTAGACCCAGGAGGTGATTCACCCCTCCACTTT.

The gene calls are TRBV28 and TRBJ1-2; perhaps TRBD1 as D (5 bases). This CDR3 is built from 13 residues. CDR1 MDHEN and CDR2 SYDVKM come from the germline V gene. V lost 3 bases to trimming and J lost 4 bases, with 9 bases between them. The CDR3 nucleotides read TGTGCCAGCAGTTTTTTAGGGGTCTATGGCTACACCTTC. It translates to CASSFLGVYGYTF.

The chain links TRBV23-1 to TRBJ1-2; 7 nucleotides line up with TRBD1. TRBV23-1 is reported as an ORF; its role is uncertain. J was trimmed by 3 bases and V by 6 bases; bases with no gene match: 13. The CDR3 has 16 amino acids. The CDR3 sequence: CASSPHTGAGYYGYTF. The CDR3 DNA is TGCGCCAGCAGCCCCCACACAGGGGCGGGGTACTATGGCTACACCTTC.

The CDR3 DNA is TGTGCCAGCAGCCTCTCCTGGCACGCGAACACTGAAGCTTTCTTT. This sequence encodes CASSLSWHANTEAFF. V and J are TRBV9 and TRBJ1-1; D gene unclear. The CDR3 length is 15 residues. Deletions cut 4 bases from V and 1 base from J, with 14 bases between. Germline lookup yields CDR1 SGDLS and CDR2 YYNGEE. Full variable domain (rest looked up from reference TRBV9 and TRBJ1-1): DSGVTQTPKHLITATGQRVTLRCSPRSGDLSVYWYQQSLDQGLQFLIQYYNGEERAKGNILERFSAQQFPDLHSELNLSSLELGDSALYFCASSLSWHANTEAFFGQGTRLTVV.

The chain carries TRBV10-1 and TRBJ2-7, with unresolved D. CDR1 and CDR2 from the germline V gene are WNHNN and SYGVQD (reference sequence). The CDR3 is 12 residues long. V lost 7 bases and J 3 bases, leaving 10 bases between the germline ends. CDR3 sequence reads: CASKALVYEQYF. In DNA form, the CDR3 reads TGCGCCAGCAAAGCGCTGGTCTACGAGCAGTACTTC.

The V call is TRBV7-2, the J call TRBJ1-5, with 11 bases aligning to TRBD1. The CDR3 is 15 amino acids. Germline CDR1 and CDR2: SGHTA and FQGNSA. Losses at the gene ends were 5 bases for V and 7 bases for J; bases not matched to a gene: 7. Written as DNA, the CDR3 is TGTGCCAGCAGCAAAATAGGGACAGGGGGACAGCCCCAGCATTTT. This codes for CASSKIGTGGQPQHF.

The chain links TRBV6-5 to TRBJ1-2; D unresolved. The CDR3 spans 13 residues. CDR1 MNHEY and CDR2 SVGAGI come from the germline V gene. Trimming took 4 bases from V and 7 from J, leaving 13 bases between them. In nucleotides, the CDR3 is TGTGCCAGCAGTTTGGGCCAGGTCGGTGGCTACACCTTC. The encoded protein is CASSLGQVGGYTF.

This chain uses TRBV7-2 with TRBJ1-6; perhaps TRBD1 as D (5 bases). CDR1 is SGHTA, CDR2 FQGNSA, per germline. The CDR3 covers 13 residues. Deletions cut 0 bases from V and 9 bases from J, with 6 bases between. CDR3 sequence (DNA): TGTGCCAGCAGCTTAGCAGGGGCTTCACCCCTCCACTTT. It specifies CASSLAGASPLHF.

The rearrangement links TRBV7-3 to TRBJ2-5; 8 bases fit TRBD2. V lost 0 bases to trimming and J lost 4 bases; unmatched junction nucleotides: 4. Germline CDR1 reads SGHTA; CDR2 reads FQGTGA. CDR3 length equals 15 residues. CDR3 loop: CASSLTFLAGETQYF. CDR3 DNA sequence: TGTGCCAGCAGCTTAACGTTTCTAGCGGGAGAGACCCAGTACTTC.

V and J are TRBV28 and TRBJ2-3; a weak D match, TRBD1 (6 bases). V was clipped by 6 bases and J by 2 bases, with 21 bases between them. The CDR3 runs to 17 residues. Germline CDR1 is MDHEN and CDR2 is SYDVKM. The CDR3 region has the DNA TGTGCCAGCAGGGGGGAATTAACAGGGCCCCCCACAGATACGCAGTATTTT. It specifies CASRGELTGPPTDTQYF.

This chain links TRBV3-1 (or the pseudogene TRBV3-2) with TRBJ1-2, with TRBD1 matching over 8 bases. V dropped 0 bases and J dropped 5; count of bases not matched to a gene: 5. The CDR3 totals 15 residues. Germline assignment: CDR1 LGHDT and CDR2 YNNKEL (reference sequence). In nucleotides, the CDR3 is TGTGCCAGCAGCCAAGAACGGAACAGGGGGTATGGCTACACCTTC. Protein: CASSQERNRGYGYTF.

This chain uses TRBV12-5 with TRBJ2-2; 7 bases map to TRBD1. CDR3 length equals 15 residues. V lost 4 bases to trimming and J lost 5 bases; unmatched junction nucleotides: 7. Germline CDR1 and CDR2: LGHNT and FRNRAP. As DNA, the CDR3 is TGTGCTAGTGGTTCGCCCAGGGGGAGAACCGGGGAGCTGTTTTTT. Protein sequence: CASGSPRGRTGELFF.

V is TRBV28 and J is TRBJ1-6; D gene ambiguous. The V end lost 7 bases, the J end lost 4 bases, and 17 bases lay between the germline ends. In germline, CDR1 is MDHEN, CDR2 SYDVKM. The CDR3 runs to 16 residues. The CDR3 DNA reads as TGTGCCAGCACAGTTCTGCGGGCGGAGTATAATTCACCCCTCCACTTT. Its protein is CASTVLRAEYNSPLHF.

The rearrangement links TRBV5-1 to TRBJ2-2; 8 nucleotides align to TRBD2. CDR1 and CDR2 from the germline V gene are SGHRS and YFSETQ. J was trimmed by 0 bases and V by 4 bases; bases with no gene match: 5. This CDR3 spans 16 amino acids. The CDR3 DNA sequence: TGCGCCAGCAGCGAGGCGGGGGGACCGAACACCGGGGAGCTGTTTTTT. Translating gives CASSEAGGPNTGELFF.

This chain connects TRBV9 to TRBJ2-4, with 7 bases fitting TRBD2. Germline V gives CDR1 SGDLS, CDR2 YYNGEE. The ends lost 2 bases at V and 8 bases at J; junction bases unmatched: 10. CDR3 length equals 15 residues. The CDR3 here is CASSVSGVDGDIQYF. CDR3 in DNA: TGTGCCAGCAGCGTCAGCGGGGTGGACGGGGACATTCAGTACTTC.

CDR3 bases: TGTGCCAGCAGGAGGGGGGACAGTGTTGAGCAGTACTTC. Translation gives CASRRGDSVEQYF. The chain couples TRBV27 to TRBJ2-7; D is possibly TRBD1 (7 bases). Germline V gives CDR1 MNHEY, CDR2 SMNVEV (reference sequence). CDR3 length equals 13 residues. V lost 6 bases, J lost 7 bases, and 16 bases lay in between.